What follows describes a single T cell receptor (beta chain). Antigen unknown. The record originates from a study of cytomegalovirus exposure and HLA in healthy donors. Regarding the study as a whole: A later analysis reportedly identified an Asian-associated ancestry cluster as carrying fewer N-insertions than the approximately 620-donor mean.

The junction had 6 bases not matched to a gene; V was cut back by 1 base and J by 3 bases. Germline loops: CDR1 SGHDN, CDR2 FVKESK. This CDR3 has 15 residues. PCR was performed using 60 Vbeta and 13 Jbeta primers. Only in-frame clones appear in the TCRdb table, and some are missing; sequencing was by immunoSEQ multiplex PCR. The sample shows 150,000 to 200,000 clones, about four fifths of them seen only once. The genes are TRBV14 and TRBJ2-7; TRBD1 matches 7 bases. Specimen: PBMCs. The sequence derives from a woman aged 45-65 years in good health and CMV-seronegative. The CDR3 bases are TGTGCCAGCAGCCAAGGCATGACAGGGATCTACGAGCAGTACTTC. Its protein is CASSQGMTGIYEQYF.